The 6 T cell receptor beta chains given below trace back to one sample, sequenced in a study of shared clonotypes between healthy human individuals. Clones were read by immunoSEQ multiplex PCR, and TCRdb kept only the in-frame ones, dropping some. In the table there are around 2.1 million clones, about 93% of which are singletons. The naive CD8 population came from CD45RO-negative cells selected for CCR7, without terminally differentiated effector memory CD45RA+ cells. Sequencing input: naive CD8+ T cells from PBMCs. Every receptor here comes from a man aged 18 to 29 in good health. Some clones in this sample may be carry-over from other donors' samples.

The chain joins TRBV9 to TRBJ2-5, with D perhaps TRBD2 (5 bases). V gave up 4 bases and J gave up 3 bases, with 10 bases separating them. This CDR3 contains 13 residues. Germline V gene data show CDR1 as SGDLS and CDR2 as YYNGEE. CDR3 coding DNA: TGTGCCAGCAGCCCGGACTCGGAAGAGACCCAGTACTTC. Translated, it gives CASSPDSEETQYF.

This clone was found once. The chain uses TRBV5-1 and TRBJ2-2; 10 bases match TRBD2. CDR1 is SGHRS, CDR2 YFSETQ, per germline. The CDR3 sequence is 16 residues long. The ends lost 0 bases at V and 7 bases at J; junction bases unmatched: 6. CDR3 in DNA: TGCGCCAGCAGCTTGGCCCAACTAGCGGGAATCGGGGAGCTGTTTTTT. This sequence encodes CASSLAQLAGIGELFF.

This rearrangement joins TRBV4-1 to TRBJ2-7, with D possibly matching TRBD1 (6 bases). V gave up 3 bases and J gave up 0 bases, with 12 bases separating them. The CDR3 has 15 residues. The germline CDR1 and CDR2 sequences are MGHRA and YSYEKL. In DNA, the CDR3 is TGCGCCAGCAGCCAGAGACAGGCTTCCTCCTACGAGCAGTACTTC. Amino acids: CASSQRQASSYEQYF.

The chain couples TRBV5-8 to TRBJ1-2, with unresolved D. This CDR3 is built from 14 residues. Germline values: CDR1 SGHTS, CDR2 YDEGEE. Between the trimmed V and J ends, which lost 1 base and 4 bases, there was a span of 11 bases. In DNA, the CDR3 is TGTGCCAGCAGCTTGTTGGGAAGCCCCTATGGCTACACCTTC. Translation gives CASSLLGSPYGYTF. Using reference TRBV5-8 and TRBJ1-2 for the parts outside the CDR3, the full variable domain is EAGVTQSPTHLIKTRGQQATLRCSPISGHTSVYWYQQALGLGLQFLLWYDEGEERNRGNFPPRFSGRQFPNYSSELNVNALELEDSALYLCASSLLGSPYGYTFGSGTRLTVV.

This chain uses TRBV9 with TRBJ2-5; D unresolved. The germline V and J ends were trimmed by 0 bases and 2 bases, with 8 bases remaining between them. The CDR3 covers 14 residues. CDR1 is SGDLS and CDR2 is YYNGEE in the germline V gene. DNA of the CDR3: TGTGCCAGCAGCGTAGCTCGAGAACAAGAGACCCAGTACTTC. Amino acid sequence: CASSVAREQETQYF.

The chain employs TRBV2 and TRBJ2-2, with 7 bases identical to TRBD1. The CDR3 length is 15 residues. Trimming cost V 6 bases and J 1 base; bases outside gene matches: 5. Germline V gene data show CDR1 as SNHLY and CDR2 as FYNNEI. CDR3 loop: CASSETGKNTGELFF. The CDR3 region has the DNA TGTGCCAGCAGCGAGACAGGGAAGAACACCGGGGAGCTGTTTTTT.